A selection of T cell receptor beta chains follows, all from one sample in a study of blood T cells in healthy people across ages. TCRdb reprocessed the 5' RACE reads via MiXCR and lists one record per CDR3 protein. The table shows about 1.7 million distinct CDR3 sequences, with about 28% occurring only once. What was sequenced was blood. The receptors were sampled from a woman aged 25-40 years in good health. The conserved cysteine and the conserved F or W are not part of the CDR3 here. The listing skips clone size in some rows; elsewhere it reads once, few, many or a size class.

ASIPGGSSNQPQH	.	TRBV6-6	TRBJ1-5
ASSRRGDPYEQY	many	TRBV7-9	TRBJ2-7
ASSLVRLAGRDEQF	.	TRBV12-3/TRBV12-4	TRBJ2-1
TSSLELGAEQY	.	TRBV7-2	TRBJ2-7
SARDQGRLVYGYT	.	TRBV20-1	TRBJ1-2
ASSFGPGADTQY	few	TRBV7-6	TRBJ2-3
ASSLPRDRGYCT	.	TRBV27	TRBJ1-2
SALRGGSGYT	many	TRBV29-1	TRBJ1-2
ATSRATGNYGYT	few	TRBV15	TRBJ1-2
SVVDGDRVNSYT	many	TRBV29-1	TRBJ1-2
ASSQDPQSGRMAEQF	many	TRBV4-3	TRBJ2-1
SVEASGGETQY	many	TRBV29-1	TRBJ2-5
SAPQGGLAGYYEQY	many	TRBV20-1	TRBJ2-7
ASSYPQGAVDSPLH	.	TRBV6-6	TRBJ1-6
ASSPRGDREKGNYGYT	.	TRBV18	TRBJ1-2
ASSPRAGGPGNIQY	.	TRBV7-8	TRBJ2-4
ASSYKDYYQETQY	.	TRBV6-5	TRBJ2-5
ASSLDLEGGTEAF	.	TRBV12-3/TRBV12-4	TRBJ1-1
SARDLGANYEQY	.	TRBV20-1	TRBJ2-7
ASSFDRGRYNKQF	.	TRBV7-3	TRBJ2-1
ASTPTGFNEQF	.	TRBV2	TRBJ2-1
ASSIWGQSSGANVLT	.	TRBV9	TRBJ2-6
SASLDSGHNEQF	few	TRBV20-1	TRBJ2-1
SATRQGRSSYEQY	few	TRBV20-1	TRBJ2-7
ASGQEDTGELF	.	TRBV2	TRBJ2-2
ASSLVGFGAEELF	few	TRBV7-9	TRBJ1-4
ATRSAGANVLT	many	TRBV24-1	TRBJ2-6
ASSGVGGGELF	.	TRBV12-3/TRBV12-4	TRBJ2-2
ASHTGTGGQEQY	.	TRBV5-1	TRBJ2-5
ASSLADEGQETQY	.	TRBV7-6	TRBJ2-5
ASSQRTGPEYLQIFNQPQH	.	TRBV12-3/TRBV12-4	TRBJ1-5
ASSISLNEKLF	few	TRBV19	TRBJ1-4
ASSSLAGEGIQY	few	TRBV12-3/TRBV12-4	TRBJ2-4
ASRYSVRGDTEAF	once	TRBV6-5	TRBJ1-1
ASSQDAGLAGLNEQF	.	TRBV4-3	TRBJ2-1
ASSPSSGGAGEQY	.	TRBV27	TRBJ2-5
ASSEDPQGIYSPLH	.	TRBV5-1	TRBJ1-6
ASSEGSGGGYGYT	.	TRBV25-1	TRBJ1-2
ASSLLPRGAGGDEQY	.	TRBV7-2	.
ASNYGANTGGLF	.	TRBV6-5	TRBJ2-2
ASSLGTGVYGYT	many	TRBV5-5	TRBJ1-2
ASKGDRAYNYGYT	few	TRBV6-5	TRBJ1-2
ASSQAWTNEKLF	.	TRBV4-3	TRBJ1-4
ASSLPSMYQETQY	many	TRBV7-2	TRBJ2-5
SARVRDRSNYGYT	.	TRBV20-1	TRBJ1-2
ASSLGGTSGGVNEQF	few	TRBV11-2	TRBJ2-1
ASSQSPGADGYT	few	TRBV16	TRBJ1-2
ASSEPGTGGEKLF	.	TRBV5-1	TRBJ1-4
ASRADLHEQY	.	TRBV11-2	TRBJ2-7
SASRPPGGSTEAF	few	TRBV20-1	TRBJ1-1
SAGTGETYEQY	once	TRBV20-1	.
ASSIAGQGNYEQY	.	TRBV19	.
ASSSSSGGWGDTQY	.	TRBV7-3	TRBJ2-3
ASSSTGLGGGEQF	many	TRBV7-2	TRBJ2-1